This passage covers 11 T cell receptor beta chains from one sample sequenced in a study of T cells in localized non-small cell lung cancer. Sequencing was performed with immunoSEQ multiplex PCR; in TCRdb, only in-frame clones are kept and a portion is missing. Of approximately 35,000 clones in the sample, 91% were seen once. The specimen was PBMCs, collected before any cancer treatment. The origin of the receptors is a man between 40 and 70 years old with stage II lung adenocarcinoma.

As DNA, the CDR3 is TGTGCCAGCAGCTTTACAACTAGCGGGAGCGACTACAATGAGCAGTTCTTC. Translated: CASSFTTSGSDYNEQFF. This chain joins TRBV11-1 and TRBJ2-1; the match to TRBD2 covers 11 bases. With V trimmed by 3 bases and J by 3 bases, 7 bases remained unmatched. The CDR3 is 17 amino acids. The germline gives CDR1 SGHAT, CDR2 FQDESV (reference sequence).

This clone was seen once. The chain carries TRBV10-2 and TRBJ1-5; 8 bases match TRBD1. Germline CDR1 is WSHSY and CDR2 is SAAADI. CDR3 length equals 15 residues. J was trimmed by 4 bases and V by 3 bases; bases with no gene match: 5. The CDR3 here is CASSEDRGGNQPQHF. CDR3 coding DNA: TGCGCCAGCAGTGAAGACAGGGGAGGGAATCAGCCCCAGCATTTT.

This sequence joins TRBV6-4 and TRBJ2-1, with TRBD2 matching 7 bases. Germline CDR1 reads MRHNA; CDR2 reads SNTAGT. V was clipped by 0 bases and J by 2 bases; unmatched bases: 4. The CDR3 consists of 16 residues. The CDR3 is CASSDSGRGAYNEQFF. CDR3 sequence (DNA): TGTGCCAGCAGTGACTCTGGGAGGGGAGCCTACAATGAGCAGTTCTTC.

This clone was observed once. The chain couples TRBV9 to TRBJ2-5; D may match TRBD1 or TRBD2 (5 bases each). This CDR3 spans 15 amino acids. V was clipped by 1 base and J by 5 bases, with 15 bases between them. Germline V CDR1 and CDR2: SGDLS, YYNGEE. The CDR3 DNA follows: TGTGCCAGCAGCGTATCCGGGACCTCAGGGGAGACCCAGTACTTC. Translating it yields CASSVSGTSGETQYF.

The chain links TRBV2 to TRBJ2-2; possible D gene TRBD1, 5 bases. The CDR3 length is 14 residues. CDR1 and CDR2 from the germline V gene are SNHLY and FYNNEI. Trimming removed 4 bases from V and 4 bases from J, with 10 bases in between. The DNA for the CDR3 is TGTGCCAGCAGTGTCGTAACAGGCACCGGGGAGCTGTTTTTT. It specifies CASSVVTGTGELFF.

In nucleotides, the CDR3 is TGTGCCAGCTCACCATCGGCAGGGTCGGAGATGGCTTTCTTT. Protein sequence: CASSPSAGSEMAFF. The chain links TRBV18 to TRBJ1-1; a weak D match, TRBD1 (5 bases). CDR1 and CDR2 (germline): KGHSH, LQKENI. This CDR3 is built from 14 residues. The V gene lost 2 bases and the J gene lost 11 bases, with 18 bases spanning the gap.

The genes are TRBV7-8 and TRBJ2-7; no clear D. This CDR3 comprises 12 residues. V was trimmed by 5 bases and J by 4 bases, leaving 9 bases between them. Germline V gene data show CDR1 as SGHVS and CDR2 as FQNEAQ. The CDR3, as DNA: TGTGCCAGCAGCCCACGGAGTTACGAGCAGTACTTC. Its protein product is CASSPRSYEQYF. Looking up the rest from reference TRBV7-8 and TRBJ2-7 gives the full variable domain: GAGVSQSPRYKVAKRGQDVALRCDPISGHVSLFWYQQALGQGPEFLTYFQNEAQLDKSGLPSDRFFAERPEGSVSTLKIQRTQQEDSAVYLCASSPRSYEQYFGPGTRLTVT.

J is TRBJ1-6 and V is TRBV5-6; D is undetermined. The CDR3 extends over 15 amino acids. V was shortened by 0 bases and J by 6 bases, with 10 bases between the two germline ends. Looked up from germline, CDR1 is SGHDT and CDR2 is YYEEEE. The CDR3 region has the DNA TGTGCCAGCAGCTTGGTGGAGGGATCTAATTCACCCCTCCACTTT. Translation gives CASSLVEGSNSPLHF. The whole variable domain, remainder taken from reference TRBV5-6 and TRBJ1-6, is DAGVTQSPTHLIKTRGQQVTLRCSPKSGHDTVSWYQQALGQGPQFIFQYYEEEERQRGNFPDRFSGHQFPNYSSELNVNALLLGDSALYLCASSLVEGSNSPLHFGNGTRLTVT.

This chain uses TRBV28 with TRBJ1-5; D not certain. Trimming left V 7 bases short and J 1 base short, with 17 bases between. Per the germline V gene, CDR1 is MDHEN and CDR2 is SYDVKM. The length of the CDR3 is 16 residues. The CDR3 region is CASNKVGLRSNQPQHF. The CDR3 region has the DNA TGTGCCAGCAATAAGGTGGGGTTGAGAAGCAATCAGCCCCAGCATTTT.

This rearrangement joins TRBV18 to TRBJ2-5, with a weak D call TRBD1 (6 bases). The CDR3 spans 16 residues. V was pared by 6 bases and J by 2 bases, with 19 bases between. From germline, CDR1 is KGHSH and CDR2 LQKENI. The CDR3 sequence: CASSPGANVAQETQYF. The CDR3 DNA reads TGTGCCAGCTCCCCAGGGGCGAATGTAGCGCAAGAGACCCAGTACTTC.

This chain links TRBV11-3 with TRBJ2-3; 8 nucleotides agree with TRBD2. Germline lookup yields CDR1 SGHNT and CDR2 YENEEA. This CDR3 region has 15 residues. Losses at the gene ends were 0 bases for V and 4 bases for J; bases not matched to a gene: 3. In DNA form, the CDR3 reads TGTGCCAGCAGCTTAGAGAGCGGGAGTGCAGATACGCAGTATTTT. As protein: CASSLESGSADTQYF.